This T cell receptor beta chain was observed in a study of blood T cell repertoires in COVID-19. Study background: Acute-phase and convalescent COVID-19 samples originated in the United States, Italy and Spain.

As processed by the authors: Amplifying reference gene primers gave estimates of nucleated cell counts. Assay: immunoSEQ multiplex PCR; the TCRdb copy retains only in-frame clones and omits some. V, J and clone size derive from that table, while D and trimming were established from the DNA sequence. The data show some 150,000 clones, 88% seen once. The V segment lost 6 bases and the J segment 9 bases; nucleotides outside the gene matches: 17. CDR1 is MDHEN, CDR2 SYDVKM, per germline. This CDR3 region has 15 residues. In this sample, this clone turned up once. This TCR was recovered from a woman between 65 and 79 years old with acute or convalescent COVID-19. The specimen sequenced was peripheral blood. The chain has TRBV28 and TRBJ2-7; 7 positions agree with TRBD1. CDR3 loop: CASSRNRGMTIGQYF. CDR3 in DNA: TGTGCCAGCAGCCGGAACAGGGGAATGACAATAGGGCAGTACTTC. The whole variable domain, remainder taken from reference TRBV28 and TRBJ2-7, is DVKVTQSSRYLVKRTGEKVFLECVQDMDHENMFWYRQDPGLGLRLIYFSYDVKMKEKGDIPEGYSVSREKKERFSLILESASTNQTSMYLCASSRNRGMTIGQYFGPGTRLTVT.